The rows below give T cell receptor beta chains drawn from one sample of a study of blood T cell repertoires in COVID-19. Here immunoSEQ multiplex PCR was the method, and the copy in TCRdb shows in-frame clones only, minus some. The table records tens of thousands of clones, about 80% of them present only once. Sequences were obtained from peripheral blood. Receptors were obtained from a man in his thirties or forties with COVID-19, enrolled during active disease. The CDR3 runs from the conserved cysteine through the conserved F or W. The D gene is left open where the match is weak. Not all rows give a size; the values are once, few, many and, for expanded clones, a class.

CDR3aa	CDR3nt	j_gene	abundance	v_gene	d_gene
CASSRGGTGGFETQYF	TGTGCCAGCAGCCGCGGAGGGACAGGGGGCTTCGAGACCCAGTACTTC	TRBJ2-5	once	TRBV14	TRBD1
CASSTRTGVNTEAFF	TGTGCCAGCAGCACTCGGACAGGGGTGAACACTGAAGCTTTCTTT	TRBJ1-1	once	TRBV5-5	TRBD1
CASSQTGQGLDLHF	TGTGCCAGCAGCCAAACAGGACAGGGCTTGGACCTCCACTTT	TRBJ1-6	once	TRBV13	TRBD1
CASSSGGAGETQYF	TGTGCCAGCAGCTCGGGGGGGGCGGGCGAGACCCAGTACTTC	TRBJ2-5	-	TRBV11-3	TRBD2
CASSGVGGWRERCGGRDTQYF	TGCGCCAGCAGTGGGGTGGGGGGTTGGCGGGAGCGTTGTGGTGGAAGAGATACGCAGTATTTT	TRBJ2-3	-	TRBV10-1	TRBD2
CASTTGQRNTIYF	TGTGCCAGCACCACGGGACAGCGGAACACCATATATTTT	TRBJ1-3	-	TRBV28	TRBD1
CAISENTNEAFF	TGTGCCATCAGTGAGAACACTAATGAAGCTTTCTTT	TRBJ1-1	-	TRBV10-3	-
CASSLGQTTKQYF	TGTGCCAGCAGCTTGGGGCAGACTACGAAGCAGTACTTC	TRBJ2-7	-	TRBV5-8	-
CAWSVGSGDTQYF	TGTGCCTGGAGTGTAGGGAGTGGGGATACGCAGTATTTT	TRBJ2-3	-	TRBV30	-
CASSQNRAGANVLTF	TGTGCCAGCAGCCAAAACAGGGCTGGGGCCAACGTCCTGACTTTC	TRBJ2-6	-	TRBV28	-
CASSLEGQGAQPQHF	TGCGCCAGCAGCTTGGAAGGACAGGGCGCGCAGCCCCAGCATTTT	TRBJ1-5	-	TRBV5-1	TRBD1
CASKSPGQGAPYEQYF	TGTGCCAGCAAAAGTCCGGGACAGGGGGCCCCATACGAGCAGTACTTC	TRBJ2-7	few	TRBV27	TRBD1
CASSVGSTGELFF	TGTGCCAGCAGCGTAGGGAGCACCGGGGAGCTGTTTTTT	TRBJ2-2	-	TRBV9	-
CASRTGGNQPQHF	TGTGCCAGTAGGACAGGGGGTAATCAGCCCCAGCATTTT	TRBJ1-5	-	TRBV27	TRBD1
CSVERGNEKLFF	TGCAGCGTTGAACGGGGTAATGAAAAACTGTTTTTT	TRBJ1-4	-	TRBV29-1	-
CASSVGGRTEAFF	TGTGCCAGCAGCGTAGGGGGGAGGACTGAAGCTTTCTTT	TRBJ1-1	-	TRBV9	-
CASSPGTSSRTGELFF	TGTGCCAGCAGCCCTGGGACTAGTTCTAGAACCGGGGAGCTGTTTTTT	TRBJ2-2	-	TRBV7-3	TRBD2
CASRTQGTGTEAFF	TGTGCCAGCAGAACACAGGGGACAGGGACTGAAGCTTTCTTT	TRBJ1-1	-	TRBV25-1	TRBD1
CASSRGEGPVGEKLFF	TGCGCCAGCAGCCGTGGTGAGGGCCCGGTGGGTGAAAAACTGTTTTTT	TRBJ1-4	-	TRBV4-1	-
CASSLVVGQGATGANVLTF	TGTGCCAGCAGCTTGGTGGTGGGGCAGGGGGCGACTGGGGCCAACGTCCTGACTTTC	TRBJ2-6	few	TRBV5-6	TRBD1
CASSRIQYGYTF	TGTGCCAGCAGTCGTATTCAGTATGGCTACACCTTC	TRBJ1-2	-	TRBV2	-
CASSQGSGISYEQYF	TGCGCCAGCAGCCAAGGGAGCGGGATAAGCTACGAGCAGTACTTC	TRBJ2-7	-	TRBV4-1	TRBD2
CASSVESGASGSEQFF	TGTGCCAGCAGCGTAGAATCCGGAGCTAGCGGGAGTGAGCAGTTCTTC	TRBJ2-1	-	TRBV9	TRBD2
CATSRDITASYEQYF	TGTGCCACCAGCAGAGATATTACAGCCTCCTACGAGCAGTACTTC	TRBJ2-7	-	TRBV15	-
CASSTGLTANYGYTF	TGTGCCAGCTCAACCGGACTCACAGCTAACTATGGCTACACCTTC	TRBJ1-2	-	TRBV6-5	-
CASRSGTGNNSPLHF	TGTGCCAGCAGGTCCGGGACAGGGAATAATTCACCCCTCCACTTT	TRBJ1-6	-	TRBV6-5	TRBD1
CASSLGDGDTEAFF	TGCGCCAGCAGTCTAGGCGACGGGGACACTGAAGCTTTCTTT	TRBJ1-1	once	TRBV5-1	-
CASSDPQGPKNIQYF	TGCGCCAGCAGCGACCCCCAGGGTCCCAAAAACATTCAGTACTTC	TRBJ2-4	-	TRBV5-1	-
CASSFVRVNTEAFF	TGTGCCAGCAGCTTCGTCAGGGTTAACACTGAAGCTTTCTTT	TRBJ1-1	-	TRBV13	-
CASSLGGVWGTDTQYF	TGTGCCAGCAGCTTGGGGGGAGTATGGGGCACAGATACGCAGTATTTT	TRBJ2-3	-	TRBV5-4	-
CASSPSRNNEQFF	TGTGCCAGCAGCCCAAGCCGAAACAATGAGCAGTTCTTC	TRBJ2-1	-	TRBV14	-
CASSEGSRSNQPQHF	TGTGCCAGCAGTGAAGGCAGCAGGTCTAATCAGCCCCAGCATTTT	TRBJ1-5	-	TRBV6-1	-
CASSWTQETQYF	TGTGCCAGCAGCTGGACTCAAGAGACCCAGTACTTC	TRBJ2-5	-	TRBV7-8	-
CASTQGGLAANYGYTF	TGTGCCAGCACCCAGGGTGGGTTGGCGGCTAACTATGGCTACACCTTC	TRBJ1-2	-	TRBV28	-
CASSRPPGLVPGEQYF	TGTGCCAGCAGCCGCCCCCCGGGACTAGTCCCCGGCGAGCAGTACTTC	TRBJ2-7	-	TRBV7-2	TRBD2
CASSYPNDNEQFF	TGTGCCAGCAGTTACCCTAATGACAATGAGCAGTTCTTC	TRBJ2-1	-	TRBV6-5	-
CASWEGTLNYGYTF	TGTGCCAGCTGGGAGGGGACCCTTAACTATGGCTACACCTTC	TRBJ1-2	-	TRBV28	-
CASSHWGETQYF	TGTGCCAGCAGCCACTGGGGCGAGACCCAGTACTTC	TRBJ2-5	-	TRBV3-1/TRBV3-2	-
CAWSRLADGGEQYF	TGTGCCTGGAGCCGACTAGCGGATGGAGGCGAGCAGTACTTC	TRBJ2-7	-	TRBV30	TRBD2
CASNRQGAYQPQHF	TGTGCCAGCAACCGACAGGGGGCGTATCAGCCCCAGCATTTT	TRBJ1-5	once	TRBV6-6	TRBD1
CASSLLTGELFF	TGTGCCAGCAGCTTATTAACCGGGGAGCTGTTTTTT	TRBJ2-2	-	TRBV11-3	-
CASSHSGQTTGGYTF	TGTGCCAGCAGCCATAGTGGACAGACGACAGGTGGCTACACCTTC	TRBJ1-2	-	TRBV14	-
CASSQIAGAQETQYF	TGTGCCAGCAGCCAAATAGCGGGAGCCCAAGAGACCCAGTACTTC	TRBJ2-5	-	TRBV11-2	TRBD2
CASSQDYGGYTF	TGCGCCAGCAGCCAAGATTACGGTGGCTACACCTTC	TRBJ1-2	-	TRBV4-1	-
CATRGTAYSNQPQHF	TGTGCCACCAGGGGGACAGCTTATAGCAATCAGCCCCAGCATTTT	TRBJ1-5	-	TRBV10-3	TRBD1
CASSYGLAAYNEQFF	TGTGCCAGCAGCTACGGACTAGCGGCCTACAATGAGCAGTTCTTC	TRBJ2-1	-	TRBV7-6	TRBD2